Sequencing of this T cell receptor beta chain was carried out in a study of blood T cell repertoires in COVID-19. Study-wide context: Researchers got acute and convalescent COVID-19 samples from the United States, Italy and Spain. The analysed material was cDNA or gDNA that came from T cells, B-cell-depleted T cells, or PBMCs.

This CDR3 has 14 amino acids. V lost 1 base and J lost 0, with 7 bases in between. The germline gives CDR1 KGHSH, CDR2 LQKENI. Clones were sequenced by immunoSEQ multiplex PCR, and TCRdb holds only the in-frame ones, with some missing. The data hold over 30,000 clones, with almost 90% observed a single time. The TCR sequence derives from a woman aged 70-85 years with active COVID-19. Source material: peripheral blood. The chain couples TRBV18 to TRBJ2-7, with no clear D. The CDR3, as DNA: TGTGCCAGCTCACCACGCGGAAGCTCCTACGAGCAGTACTTC. Its translation: CASSPRGSSYEQYF.